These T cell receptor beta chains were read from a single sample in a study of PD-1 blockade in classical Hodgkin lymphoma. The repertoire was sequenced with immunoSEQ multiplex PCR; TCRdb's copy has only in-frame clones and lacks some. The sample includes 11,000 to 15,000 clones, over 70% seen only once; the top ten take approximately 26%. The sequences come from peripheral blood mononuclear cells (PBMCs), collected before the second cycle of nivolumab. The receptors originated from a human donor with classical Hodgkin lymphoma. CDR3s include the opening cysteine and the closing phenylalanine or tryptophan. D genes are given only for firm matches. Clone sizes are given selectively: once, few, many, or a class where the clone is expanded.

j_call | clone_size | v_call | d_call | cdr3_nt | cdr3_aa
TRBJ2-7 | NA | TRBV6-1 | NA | TGTGCCAGCAGTGCACAACAGGGCCTTAGCTCCTACGAGCAGTACTTC | CASSAQQGLSSYEQYF
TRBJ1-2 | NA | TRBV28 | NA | TGTGCCAGCAGCCCAGGGCAGGGAGGTGGTGGCTACACCTTC | CASSPGQGGGGYTF
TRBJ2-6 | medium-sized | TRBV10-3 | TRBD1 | TGTGCCATCAGTGAGGGGACAGGTTTCTCTGGGGCCAACGTCCTGACTTTC | CAISEGTGFSGANVLTF
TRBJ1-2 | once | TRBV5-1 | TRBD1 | TGCGCCAGCAGCCCGACAGGGACAGGCTATGGCTACACCTTC | CASSPTGTGYGYTF
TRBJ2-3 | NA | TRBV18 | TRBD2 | TGTGCCAGCTCACCACTAGCGGGTACTAGCACAGATACGCAGTATTTT | CASSPLAGTSTDTQYF
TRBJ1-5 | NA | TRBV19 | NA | TGTGCCAGTAGTAGGACCGGACACCTTTATAGCAATCAGCCCCAGCATTTT | CASSRTGHLYSNQPQHF
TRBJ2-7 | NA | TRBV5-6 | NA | TGTGCCAGCAGCCGACCCCCCCTCTACGAGCAGTACTTC | CASSRPPLYEQYF
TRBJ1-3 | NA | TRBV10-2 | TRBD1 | TGCGCCAGCAGTGAGTACGGGACAGGGGACTCTGGAAACACCATATATTTT | CASSEYGTGDSGNTIYF
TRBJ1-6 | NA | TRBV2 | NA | TGTGCCAGCAAGATAACAGGGAATTCACCCCTCCACTTT | CASKITGNSPLHF
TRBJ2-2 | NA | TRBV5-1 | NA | TGCGCCAGCAGCTTGGATAGTCGGGGCACCGGGGAGCTGTTTTTT | CASSLDSRGTGELFF
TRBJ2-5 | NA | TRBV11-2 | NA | TGTGCCAGCAGCTTTAGCTGGACCCAGTACTTC | CASSFSWTQYF
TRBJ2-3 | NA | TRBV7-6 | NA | TGTGCCAGCAGCTCCTTCATGGATACGCAGTATTTT | CASSSFMDTQYF
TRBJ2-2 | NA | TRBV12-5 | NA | TGTGCTAGTGGCCTTACACAGACCGGGGAGCTGTTTTTT | CASGLTQTGELFF
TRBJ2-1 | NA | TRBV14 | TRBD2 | TGTGCCAGCAGCCCCTTAGGGACTAGCGGCTACAATGAGCAGTTCTTC | CASSPLGTSGYNEQFF
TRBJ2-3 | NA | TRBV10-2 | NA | TGCGCCAGCAGTGAGTCGTCCCTCGAAGGCTATAGGCAGTATTTT | CASSESSLEGYRQYF
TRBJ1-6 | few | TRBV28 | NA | TGTGCCAGCAGTTCTCTCCGGGCCCAGGATTCACCCCTCCACTTT | CASSSLRAQDSPLHF
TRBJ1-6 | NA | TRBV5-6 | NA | TGTGCCAGCAGCTTGGCGGGTGTGGGGGGACGGGGGTATTCACCCCTCCACTTT | CASSLAGVGGRGYSPLHF
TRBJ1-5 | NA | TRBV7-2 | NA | TGTGCCAGCAGCTTATTGACAACAGGGCTCAATCAGCCCCAGCATTTT | CASSLLTTGLNQPQHF
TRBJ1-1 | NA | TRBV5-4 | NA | TGTGCCAGCAGCCCGAGGAGGATGGACACTGAAGCTTTCTTT | CASSPRRMDTEAFF
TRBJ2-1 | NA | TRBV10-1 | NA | TGCGCCAGTTCCGTCGGGGGAGGTGATGAGCAGTTCTTC | CASSVGGGDEQFF
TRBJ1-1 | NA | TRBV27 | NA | TGTGCCAGCAGTTCAACAGGGAGTCGGACTGAAGCTTTCTTT | CASSSTGSRTEAFF
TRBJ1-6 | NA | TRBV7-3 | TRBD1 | TGTGCCAGCAGCTTAATAGGGGGCGATAATTCACCCCTCCACTTT | CASSLIGGDNSPLHF
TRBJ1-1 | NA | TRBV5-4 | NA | TGTGCCAGCAGCTTGGGGGTCGGGACAGAAGCTTTCTTT | CASSLGVGTEAFF
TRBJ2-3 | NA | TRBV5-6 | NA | TGTGCCAGCAGCTTGGAGAGGGGCTTTACGCAGTATTTT | CASSLERGFTQYF
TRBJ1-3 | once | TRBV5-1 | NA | TGCGCCAGCAGCTTAGGGGGTTCTGGAAACACCATATATTTT | CASSLGGSGNTIYF
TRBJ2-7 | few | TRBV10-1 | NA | TGCGCGGCCGGGACGGCCTACGAGCAGTACTTC | CAAGTAYEQYF
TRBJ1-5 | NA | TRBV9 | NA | TGTGCCAGCAGCGTAGAGGGGGGAAGGAATCAGCCCCAGCATTTT | CASSVEGGRNQPQHF
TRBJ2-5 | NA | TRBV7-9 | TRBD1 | TGTGCCAGCAGCTTAGAACAGGGGCCAGAGACCCAGTACTTC | CASSLEQGPETQYF
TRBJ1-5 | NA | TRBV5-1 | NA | TGCGCCAGCAGCTACAATTTCGATCAGCCCCAGCATTTT | CASSYNFDQPQHF
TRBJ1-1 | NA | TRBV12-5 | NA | TGTGCTAGTGGTTTGGAAGGGGGCACTGAAGCTTTCTTT | CASGLEGGTEAFF
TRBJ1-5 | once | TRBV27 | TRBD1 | TGTGCCAGCAGTTCAACAGGGGGCGGTCAGCCCCAGCATTTT | CASSSTGGGQPQHF
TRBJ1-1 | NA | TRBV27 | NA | TGTGCCAGCAAAAAAACCACCCCGGGATATAAGAACACTGAAGCTTTCTTT | CASKKTTPGYKNTEAFF
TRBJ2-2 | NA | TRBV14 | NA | TGTGCCAGCAGCCAAGATCCGGGCACCGGGGAGCTGTTTTTT | CASSQDPGTGELFF
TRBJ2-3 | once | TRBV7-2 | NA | TGTGCCAGCAGCTCCAGGGTTTCCTGGGATACGCAGTATTTT | CASSSRVSWDTQYF
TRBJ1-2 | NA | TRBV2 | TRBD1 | TGTGCCAGCAGTGGGACAGGGCTGGGTCTCTTC | CASSGTGLGLF
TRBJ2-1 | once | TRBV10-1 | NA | TGCGCCAGCAGTGAGTCTCAAGACAGGATTCAGTTCTTC | CASSESQDRIQFF
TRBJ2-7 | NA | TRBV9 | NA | TGTGCCAGCAGCGTAGCTCACGGGGAGGCCCCGTCCGATGAGCAGTACTTC | CASSVAHGEAPSDEQYF
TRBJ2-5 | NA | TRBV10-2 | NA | TGCGCCAGCAGGGAATACGAAATCCAGTACTTC | CASREYEIQYF
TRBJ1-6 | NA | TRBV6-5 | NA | TGTGCCAGCAGGCAGGGTCACTCACCCCTCCACTTT | CASRQGHSPLHF
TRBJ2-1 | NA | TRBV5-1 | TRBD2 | TGCGCCAGCAGCTTGGTAGCTAGCGGGTCCGGTGGTGAGCAGTTCTTC | CASSLVASGSGGEQFF
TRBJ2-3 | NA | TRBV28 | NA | TGTGCCAGCAGTAGCACAGATACGCAGTATTTT | CASSSTDTQYF
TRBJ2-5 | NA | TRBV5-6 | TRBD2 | TGTGCCAGCAGATCGGCCGGGGGGAAAGAGACCCAGTACTTC | CASRSAGGKETQYF
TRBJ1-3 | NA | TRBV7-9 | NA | TGTGCCAGCAGCCCGGTCGGGGGCCCTTTCTCTGGAAACACCATATATTTT | CASSPVGGPFSGNTIYF
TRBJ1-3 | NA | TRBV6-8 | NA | TGTGCCAGCAGTTTCTCTCCTCCCAGCTCTGGAAACACCATATATTTT | CASSFSPPSSGNTIYF
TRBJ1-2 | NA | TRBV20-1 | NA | TGCAGAACAGGGACGGTCTATGGCTACACCTTC | CRTGTVYGYTF
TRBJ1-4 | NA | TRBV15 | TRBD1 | TGTGCCACCGTAATTGACAGGGCAGGATCTAATGAAAAACTGTTTTTT | CATVIDRAGSNEKLFF
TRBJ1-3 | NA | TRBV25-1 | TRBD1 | TGTGCCAGCAGTGAAGAGGGACAGGACGGAAACACCATATATTTT | CASSEEGQDGNTIYF